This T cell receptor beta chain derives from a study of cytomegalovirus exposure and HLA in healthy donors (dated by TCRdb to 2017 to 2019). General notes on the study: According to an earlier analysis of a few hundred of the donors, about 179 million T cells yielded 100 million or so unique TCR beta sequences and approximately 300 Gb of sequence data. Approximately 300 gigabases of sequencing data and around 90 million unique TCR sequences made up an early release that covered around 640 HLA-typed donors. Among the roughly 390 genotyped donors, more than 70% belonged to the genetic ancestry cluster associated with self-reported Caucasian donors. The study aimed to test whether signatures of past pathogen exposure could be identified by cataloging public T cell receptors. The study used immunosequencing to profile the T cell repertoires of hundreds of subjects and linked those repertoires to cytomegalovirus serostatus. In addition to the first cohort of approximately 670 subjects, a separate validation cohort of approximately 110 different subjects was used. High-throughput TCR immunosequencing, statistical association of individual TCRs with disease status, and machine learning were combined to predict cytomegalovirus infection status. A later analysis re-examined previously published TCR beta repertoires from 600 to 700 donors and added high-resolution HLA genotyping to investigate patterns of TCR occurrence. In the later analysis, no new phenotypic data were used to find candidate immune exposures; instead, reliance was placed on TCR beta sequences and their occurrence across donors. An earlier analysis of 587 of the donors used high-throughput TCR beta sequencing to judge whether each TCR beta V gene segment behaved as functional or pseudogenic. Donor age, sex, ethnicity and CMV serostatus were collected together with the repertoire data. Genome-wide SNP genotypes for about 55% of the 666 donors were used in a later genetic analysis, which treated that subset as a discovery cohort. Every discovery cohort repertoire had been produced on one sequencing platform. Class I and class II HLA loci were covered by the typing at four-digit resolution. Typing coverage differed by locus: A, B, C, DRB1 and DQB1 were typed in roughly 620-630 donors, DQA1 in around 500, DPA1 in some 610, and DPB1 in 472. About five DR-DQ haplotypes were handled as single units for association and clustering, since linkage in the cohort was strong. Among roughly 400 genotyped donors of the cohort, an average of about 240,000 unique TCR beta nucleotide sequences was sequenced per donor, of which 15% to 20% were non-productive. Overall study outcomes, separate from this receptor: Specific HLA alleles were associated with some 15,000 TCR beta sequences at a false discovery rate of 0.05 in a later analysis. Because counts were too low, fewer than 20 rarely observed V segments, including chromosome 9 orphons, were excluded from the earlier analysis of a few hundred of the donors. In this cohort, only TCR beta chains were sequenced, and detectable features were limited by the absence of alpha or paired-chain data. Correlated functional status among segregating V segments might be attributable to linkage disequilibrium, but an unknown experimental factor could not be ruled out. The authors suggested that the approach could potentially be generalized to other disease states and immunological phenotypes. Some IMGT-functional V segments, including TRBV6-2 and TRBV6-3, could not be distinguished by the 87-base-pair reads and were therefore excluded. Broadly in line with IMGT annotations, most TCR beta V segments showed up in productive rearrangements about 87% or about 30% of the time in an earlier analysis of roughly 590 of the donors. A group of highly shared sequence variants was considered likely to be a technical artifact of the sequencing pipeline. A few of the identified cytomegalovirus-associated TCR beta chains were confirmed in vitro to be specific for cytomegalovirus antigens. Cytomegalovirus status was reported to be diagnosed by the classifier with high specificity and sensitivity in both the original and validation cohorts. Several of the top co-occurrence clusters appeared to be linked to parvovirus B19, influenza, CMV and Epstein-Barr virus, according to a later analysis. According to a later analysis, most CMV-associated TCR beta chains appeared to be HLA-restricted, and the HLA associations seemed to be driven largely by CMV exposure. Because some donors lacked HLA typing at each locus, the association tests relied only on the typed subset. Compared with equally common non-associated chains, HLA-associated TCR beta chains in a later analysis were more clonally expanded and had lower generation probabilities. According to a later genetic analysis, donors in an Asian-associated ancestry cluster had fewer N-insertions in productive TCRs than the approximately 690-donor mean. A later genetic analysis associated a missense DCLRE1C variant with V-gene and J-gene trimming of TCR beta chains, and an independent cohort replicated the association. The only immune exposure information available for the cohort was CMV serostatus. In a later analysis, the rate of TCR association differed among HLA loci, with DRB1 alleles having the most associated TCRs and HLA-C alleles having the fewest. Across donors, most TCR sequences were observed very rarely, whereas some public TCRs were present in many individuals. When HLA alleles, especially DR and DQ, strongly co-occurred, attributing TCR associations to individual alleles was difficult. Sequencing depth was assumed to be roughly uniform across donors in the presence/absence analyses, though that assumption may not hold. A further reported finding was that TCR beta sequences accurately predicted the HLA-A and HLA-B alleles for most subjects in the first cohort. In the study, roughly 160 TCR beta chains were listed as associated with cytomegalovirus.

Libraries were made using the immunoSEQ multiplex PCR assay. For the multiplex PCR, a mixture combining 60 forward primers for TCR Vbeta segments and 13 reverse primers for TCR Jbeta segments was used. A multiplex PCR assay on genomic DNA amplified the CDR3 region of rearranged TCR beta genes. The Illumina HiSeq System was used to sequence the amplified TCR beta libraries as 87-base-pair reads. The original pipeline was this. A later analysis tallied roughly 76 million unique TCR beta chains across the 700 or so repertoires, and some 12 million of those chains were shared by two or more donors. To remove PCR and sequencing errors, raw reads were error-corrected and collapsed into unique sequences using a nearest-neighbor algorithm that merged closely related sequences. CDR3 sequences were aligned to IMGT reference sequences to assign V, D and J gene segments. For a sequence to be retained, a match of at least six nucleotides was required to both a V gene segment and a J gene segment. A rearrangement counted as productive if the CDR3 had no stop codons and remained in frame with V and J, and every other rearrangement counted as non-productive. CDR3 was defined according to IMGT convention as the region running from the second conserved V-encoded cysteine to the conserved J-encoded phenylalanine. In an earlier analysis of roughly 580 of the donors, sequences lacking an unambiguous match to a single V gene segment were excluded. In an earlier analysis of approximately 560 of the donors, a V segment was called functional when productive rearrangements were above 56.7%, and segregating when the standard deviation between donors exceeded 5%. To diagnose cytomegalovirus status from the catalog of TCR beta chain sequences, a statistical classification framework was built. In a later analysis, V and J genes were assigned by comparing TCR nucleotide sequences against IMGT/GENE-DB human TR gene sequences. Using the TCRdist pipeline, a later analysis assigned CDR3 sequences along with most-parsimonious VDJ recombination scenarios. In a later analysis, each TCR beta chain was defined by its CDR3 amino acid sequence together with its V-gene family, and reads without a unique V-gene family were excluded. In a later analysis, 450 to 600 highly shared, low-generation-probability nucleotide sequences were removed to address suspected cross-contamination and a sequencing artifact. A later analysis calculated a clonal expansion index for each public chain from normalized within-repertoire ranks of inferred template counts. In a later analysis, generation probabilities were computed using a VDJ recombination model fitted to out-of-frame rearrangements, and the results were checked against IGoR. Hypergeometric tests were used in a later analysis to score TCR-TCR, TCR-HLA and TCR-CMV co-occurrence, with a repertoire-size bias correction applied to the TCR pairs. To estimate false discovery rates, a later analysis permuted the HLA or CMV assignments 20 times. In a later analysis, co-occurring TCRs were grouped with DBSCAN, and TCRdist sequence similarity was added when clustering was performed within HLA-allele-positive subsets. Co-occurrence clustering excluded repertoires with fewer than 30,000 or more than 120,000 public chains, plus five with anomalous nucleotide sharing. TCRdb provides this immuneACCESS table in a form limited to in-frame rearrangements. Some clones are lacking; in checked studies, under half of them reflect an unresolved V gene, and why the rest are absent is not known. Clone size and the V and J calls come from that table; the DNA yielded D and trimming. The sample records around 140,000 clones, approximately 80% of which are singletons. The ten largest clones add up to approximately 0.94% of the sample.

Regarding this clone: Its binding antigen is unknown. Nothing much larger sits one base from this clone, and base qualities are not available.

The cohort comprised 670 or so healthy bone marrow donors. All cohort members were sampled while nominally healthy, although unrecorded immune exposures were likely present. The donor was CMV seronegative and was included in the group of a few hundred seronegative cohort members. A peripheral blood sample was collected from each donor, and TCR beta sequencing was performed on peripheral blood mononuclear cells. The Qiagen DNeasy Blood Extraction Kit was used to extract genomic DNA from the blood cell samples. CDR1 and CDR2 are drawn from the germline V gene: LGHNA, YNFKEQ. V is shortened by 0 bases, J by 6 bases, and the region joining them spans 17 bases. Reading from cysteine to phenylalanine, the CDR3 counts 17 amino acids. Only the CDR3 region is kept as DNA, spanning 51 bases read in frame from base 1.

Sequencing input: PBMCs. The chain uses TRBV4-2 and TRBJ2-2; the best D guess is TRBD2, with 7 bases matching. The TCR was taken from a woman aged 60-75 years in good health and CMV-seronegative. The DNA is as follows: TGTGCCAGCAGCCAAGAAGGGGGAGGGTTTGGGGCCGGGGAGCTGTTTTTT. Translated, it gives CASSQEGGGFGAGELFF.